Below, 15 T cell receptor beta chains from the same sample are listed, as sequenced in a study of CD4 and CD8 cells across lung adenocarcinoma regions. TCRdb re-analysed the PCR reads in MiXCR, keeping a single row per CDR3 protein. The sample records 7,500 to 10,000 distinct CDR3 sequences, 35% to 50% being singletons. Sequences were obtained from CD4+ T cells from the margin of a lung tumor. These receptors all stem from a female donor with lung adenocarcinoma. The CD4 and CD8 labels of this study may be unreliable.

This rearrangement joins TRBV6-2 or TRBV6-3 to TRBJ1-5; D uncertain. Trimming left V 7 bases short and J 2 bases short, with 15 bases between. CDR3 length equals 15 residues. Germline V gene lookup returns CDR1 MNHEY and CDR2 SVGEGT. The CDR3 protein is CASTHSGEGNQPQHF. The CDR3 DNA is TGTGCCAGCACCCACAGCGGTGAGGGCAATCAGCCCCAGCATTTT.

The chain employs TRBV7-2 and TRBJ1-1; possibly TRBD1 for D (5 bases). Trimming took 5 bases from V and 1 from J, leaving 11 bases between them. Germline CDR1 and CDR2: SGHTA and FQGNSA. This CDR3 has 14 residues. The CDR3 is CASSPGQKNTEAFF. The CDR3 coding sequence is TGTGCCAGCAGCCCTGGACAAAAGAACACTGAAGCTTTCTTT.

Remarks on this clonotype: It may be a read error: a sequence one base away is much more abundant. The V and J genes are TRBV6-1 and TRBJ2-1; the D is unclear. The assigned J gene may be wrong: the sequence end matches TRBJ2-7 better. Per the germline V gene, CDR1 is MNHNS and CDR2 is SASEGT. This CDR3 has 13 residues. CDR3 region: CVSSLVDPYEQYF. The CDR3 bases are TGTGTCAGCAGTCTGGTTGATCCCTACGAGCAGTACTTC.

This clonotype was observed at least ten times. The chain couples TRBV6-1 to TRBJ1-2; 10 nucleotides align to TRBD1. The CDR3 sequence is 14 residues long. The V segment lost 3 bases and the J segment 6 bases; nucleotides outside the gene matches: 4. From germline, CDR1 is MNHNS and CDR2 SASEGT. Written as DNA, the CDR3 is TGTGCCAGCAGTGACCCCGGGACAGGGGATGGCTACACCTTC. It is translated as CASSDPGTGDGYTF.

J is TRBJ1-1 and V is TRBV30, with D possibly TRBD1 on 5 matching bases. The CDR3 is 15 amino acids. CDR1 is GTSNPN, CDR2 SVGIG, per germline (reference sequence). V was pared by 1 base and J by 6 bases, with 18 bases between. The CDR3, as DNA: TGTGCCTGGAGTGCTTTTGATAGGGACGCGCCTGAAGCTTTCTTT. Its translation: CAWSAFDRDAPEAFF.

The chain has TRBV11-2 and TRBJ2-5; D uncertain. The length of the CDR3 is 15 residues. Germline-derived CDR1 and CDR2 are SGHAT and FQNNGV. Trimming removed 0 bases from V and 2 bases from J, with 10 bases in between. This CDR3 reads CASSLDPGRQETQYF. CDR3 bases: TGTGCCAGCAGCTTAGATCCGGGCCGTCAAGAGACCCAGTACTTC.

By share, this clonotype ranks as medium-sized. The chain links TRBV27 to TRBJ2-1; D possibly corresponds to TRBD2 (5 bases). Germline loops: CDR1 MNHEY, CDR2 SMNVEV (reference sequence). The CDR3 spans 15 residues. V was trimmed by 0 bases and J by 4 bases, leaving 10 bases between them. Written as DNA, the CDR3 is TGTGCCAGCAGTTTATCCGGACTGAAATACAATGAGCAGTTCTTC. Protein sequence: CASSLSGLKYNEQFF.

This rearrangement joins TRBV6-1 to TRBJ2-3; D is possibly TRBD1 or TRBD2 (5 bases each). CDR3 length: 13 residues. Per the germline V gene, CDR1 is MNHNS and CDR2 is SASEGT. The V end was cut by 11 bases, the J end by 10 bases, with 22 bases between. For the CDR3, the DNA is TGTGCCCGCGAGGCAGGGAGCACAGGTGCGCAGTATTTT. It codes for CAREAGSTGAQYF.

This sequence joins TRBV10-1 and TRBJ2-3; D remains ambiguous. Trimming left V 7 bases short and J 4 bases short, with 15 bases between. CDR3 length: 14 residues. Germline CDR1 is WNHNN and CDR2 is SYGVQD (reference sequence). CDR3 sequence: CASKVRQDPDTQYF. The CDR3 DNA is TGCGCCAGCAAGGTCAGGCAAGACCCAGATACGCAGTATTTT.

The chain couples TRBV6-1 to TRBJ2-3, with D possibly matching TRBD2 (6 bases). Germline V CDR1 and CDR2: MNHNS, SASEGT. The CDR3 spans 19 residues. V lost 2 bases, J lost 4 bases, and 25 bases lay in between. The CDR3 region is CASSEIVGRSGEGADTQYF. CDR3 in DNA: TGTGCCAGCAGTGAAATTGTTGGTAGGTCGGGAGAAGGGGCAGATACGCAGTATTTT.

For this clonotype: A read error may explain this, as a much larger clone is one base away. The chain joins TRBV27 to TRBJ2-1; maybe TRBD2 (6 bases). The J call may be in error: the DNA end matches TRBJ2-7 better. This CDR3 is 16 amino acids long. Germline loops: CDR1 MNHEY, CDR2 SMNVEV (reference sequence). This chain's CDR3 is CASTLTLALGSDEQYF. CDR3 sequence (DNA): TGTGCCAGCACTCTAACACTAGCCTTGGGGTCGGATGAGCAGTACTTC.

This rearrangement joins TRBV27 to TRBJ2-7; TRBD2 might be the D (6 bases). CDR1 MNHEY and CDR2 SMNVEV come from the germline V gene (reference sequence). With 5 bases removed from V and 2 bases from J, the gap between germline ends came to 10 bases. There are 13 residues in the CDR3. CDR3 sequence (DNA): TGTGCCAGCAGTGGAGGGGAGGCCTACGAGCAGTACTTC. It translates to CASSGGEAYEQYF.

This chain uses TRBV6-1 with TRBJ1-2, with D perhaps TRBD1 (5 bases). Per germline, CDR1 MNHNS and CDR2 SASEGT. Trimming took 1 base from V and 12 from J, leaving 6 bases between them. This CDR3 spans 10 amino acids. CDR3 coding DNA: TGTGCCAGCAGTGAAGGGGACGACACCTTC. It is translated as CASSEGDDTF.

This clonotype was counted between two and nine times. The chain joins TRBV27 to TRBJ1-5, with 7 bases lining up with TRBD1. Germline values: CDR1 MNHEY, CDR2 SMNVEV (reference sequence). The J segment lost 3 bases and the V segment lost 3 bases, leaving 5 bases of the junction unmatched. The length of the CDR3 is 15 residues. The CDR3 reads CASSFTGAYNQPQHF. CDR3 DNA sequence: TGTGCCAGCAGTTTTACAGGGGCTTACAATCAGCCCCAGCATTTT.

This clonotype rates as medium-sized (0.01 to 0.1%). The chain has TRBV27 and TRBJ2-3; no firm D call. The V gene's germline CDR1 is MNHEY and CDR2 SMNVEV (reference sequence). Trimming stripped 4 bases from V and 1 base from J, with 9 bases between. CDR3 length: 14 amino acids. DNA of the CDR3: TGTGCCAGCAGTTCTGTGCTCGGCACAGATACGCAGTATTTT. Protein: CASSSVLGTDTQYF.